Below, 28 T cell receptor beta chains from the same sample are listed, as sequenced in a study of blood T cell repertoires in COVID-19. Profiling relied on immunoSEQ multiplex PCR, and the TCRdb table lists in-frame clones only, not all of them. Seen here are some 85,000 clones, approximately 90% observed once, and the top ten hold around 8.6%. The source material was peripheral blood. The receptors were gathered from a man between 50 and 59 years old with acute or convalescent COVID-19.

The chain recombines TRBV30 with TRBJ2-3; 16 bases are a match to TRBD2. The CDR3 contains 20 residues. V shed 3 bases, J shed 1 base, and the junction held 13 bases outside the gene matches. Germline V gene sequence: CDR1 GTSNPN, CDR2 SVGIG (reference sequence). CDR3 in amino acids: CAWRPRPGLAGGRGTDTQYF. Written as DNA, the CDR3 is TGTGCCTGGAGGCCTCGTCCGGGACTAGCGGGGGGGAGGGGCACAGATACGCAGTATTTT.

DNA of the CDR3: TGTGCCAGCAGCCAGCCTAGGTACTACTACAATGAGCAGTTCTTC. Its translation is CASSQPRYYYNEQFF. J is TRBJ2-1 and V is TRBV21-1; the table's D call of TRBD2 was not tested on the DNA. TRBV21-1 is assigned pseudogene status. The CDR3 extends over 15 amino acids.

This chain links TRBV5-4 with TRBJ1-4, with a possible D match to TRBD1 (5 bases). Germline CDR1 SGHNT, CDR2 YYREEE (reference sequence). Trimming shortened V by 0 bases and J by 6 bases, and 9 bases separated the two germline ends. The CDR3 is made up of 14 amino acids. In DNA form, the CDR3 reads TGTGCCAGCAGCTTGGACAGGACCCATGAAAAACTGTTTTTT. This gives the protein CASSLDRTHEKLFF.

The rearrangement uses TRBV30 and TRBJ1-3; D remains ambiguous. The germline gives CDR1 GTSNPN, CDR2 SVGIG (reference sequence). The CDR3 consists of 13 residues. Between the trimmed V and J ends, which lost 1 base and 1 base, there was a span of 5 bases. The CDR3 DNA sequence: TGTGCCTGGAGTGGACAATCTGGAAACACCATATATTTT. Its protein is CAWSGQSGNTIYF.

This sequence joins TRBV7-3 and TRBJ1-6, with D unclear. V was cut by 1 base and J by 5 bases, with 6 bases left in between. CDR3 length equals 14 residues. The V gene's germline CDR1 is SGHTA and CDR2 FQGTGA. The DNA for the CDR3 is TGTGCCAGCAGCTTAAACATCAATAATTCACCCCTCCACTTT. Its translation is CASSLNINNSPLHF.

Turning to this clone: The junction differs from germline at one of its ends, possibly a read error. The chain combines TRBV7-7 with TRBJ2-1; 9 bases line up with TRBD1. CDR3 length: 15 amino acids. Germline V gene sequence: CDR1 SSHAT, CDR2 FNYEAQ (reference sequence). The CDR3 is CASSTGTGFVNEQFF. CDR3 nucleotides: TGTGCTAGCAGCACCGGGACAGGGTTTGTAAATGAGCAGTTCTTC.

The chain uses TRBV27 and TRBJ1-5; a weak D match, TRBD1 (5 bases). Germline V gene sequence: CDR1 MNHEY, CDR2 SMNVEV (reference sequence). The V end was cut by 4 bases, the J end by 2 bases, with 15 bases between. The CDR3 spans 16 residues. In DNA, the CDR3 is TGTGCCAGCAGTTCGGGCTCGACAGCCCGCAATCAGCCCCAGCATTTT. It encodes CASSSGSTARNQPQHF.

This clone was picked up a small number of times. The chain is built from TRBV6-1 and TRBJ1-5; maybe TRBD1 (6 bases). Trimming pared 4 bases from V and 1 base from J, leaving 14 bases between. Germline V gene lookup returns CDR1 MNHNS and CDR2 SASEGT. The CDR3 contains 16 residues. CDR3 sequence (DNA): TGTGCCAGCAGTGGTTTGGGGACAACCAGCAATCAGCCCCAGCATTTT. This codes for CASSGLGTTSNQPQHF.

The chain couples TRBV30 to TRBJ2-1, with D tentatively TRBD2 (5 bases). V lost 4 bases to trimming and J lost 8 bases, with 12 bases between them. CDR1 is GTSNPN and CDR2 is SVGIG in the germline V gene (reference sequence). CDR3 length: 12 residues. DNA for the CDR3: TGTGCCTGGAAAGGGATCGGGGATGAGCAGTTCTTC. This encodes CAWKGIGDEQFF.

The CDR3 region is CASSPKNTEAFF. CDR3 DNA: TGTGCCAGCAGCCCCAAGAACACTGAAGCTTTCTTT. This chain joins TRBV7-9 and TRBJ1-1; the D is unclear. Germline CDR1 and CDR2: SEHNR and FQNEAQ (reference sequence). The CDR3 consists of 12 residues. The germline V and J ends were trimmed by 5 bases and 1 base, with 5 bases remaining between them.

The chain has TRBV3-1 (or the pseudogene TRBV3-2) and TRBJ1-2; D unclear. Deletions cut 1 base from V and 11 bases from J, with 11 bases between. CDR3 size: 12 residues. CDR1 and CDR2 from the germline V gene are LGHDT and YNNKEL (reference sequence). The CDR3 coding sequence is TGTGCCAGCAGCCAAGTTGAACAGTCTTACACCTTC. Protein: CASSQVEQSYTF.

This clone was seen just once. The V and J genes are TRBV28 and TRBJ2-5; D is uncertain. This CDR3 spans 13 amino acids. V lost 5 bases to trimming and J lost 3 bases, with 10 bases between them. Germline lookup yields CDR1 MDHEN and CDR2 SYDVKM. The CDR3 region is CASSLPAEETQYF. The CDR3 region has the DNA TGTGCCAGCAGTCTACCCGCTGAAGAGACCCAGTACTTC.

The chain couples TRBV12-3 or TRBV12-4 to TRBJ1-5; D gene unclear. Trimming pared 6 bases from V and 6 bases from J, leaving 12 bases between. The CDR3 extends over 13 amino acids. CDR3 sequence reads: CASSTISGQPQHF. The CDR3, as DNA: TGTGCCAGCAGCACGATTTCAGGTCAGCCCCAGCATTTT.

This chain connects TRBV29-1 to TRBJ1-2, with 7 bases aligning to TRBD1. V gave up 0 bases and J gave up 7 bases; unmatched junction bases: 11. CDR3 length equals 15 residues. The germline V gene encodes CDR1 SQVTM and CDR2 ANQGSEA. The CDR3 region has the DNA TGCAGCGTTGAAGATTCACAGGGGCGTCGGGGTGGCTACACCTTC. Protein product: CSVEDSQGRRGGYTF.

This chain connects TRBV6-1 to TRBJ2-4, with D perhaps TRBD1 (6 bases). V lost 4 bases, J lost 1 base, and 20 bases lay in between. CDR3 size: 18 residues. Germline CDR1 reads MNHNS; CDR2 reads SASEGT. CDR3 residues: CASSGHRVRGVAKNIQYF. CDR3 sequence (DNA): TGTGCCAGCAGTGGCCACAGGGTGCGAGGGGTGGCCAAAAACATTCAGTACTTC.

The chain links TRBV3-1 (or the pseudogene TRBV3-2) to TRBJ2-1; TRBD1 matches at 9 bases. V lost 1 base and J lost 6; bases outside the gene matches: 7. Germline V CDR1 and CDR2: LGHDT, YNNKEL (reference sequence). This CDR3 comprises 16 residues. In DNA form, the CDR3 reads TGTGCCAGCAGCCAAGGGGGGACAGGGCTCCGCAATGAGCAGTTCTTC. Translated: CASSQGGTGLRNEQFF.

This clone was observed a single time. This chain uses TRBV11-2 with TRBJ1-1; D is unresolved. CDR1 and CDR2 from the germline V gene are SGHAT and FQNNGV. The V end was cut by 5 bases, the J end by 7 bases, with 11 bases between. The CDR3 is 12 residues long. CDR3 in amino acids: CASSTAGDEAFF. CDR3 nucleotide sequence: TGTGCCAGCAGCACCGCCGGGGATGAAGCTTTCTTT.

This chain connects TRBV9 to TRBJ1-1, with D maybe TRBD1 (5 bases). V lost 1 base, J lost 4 bases, and 11 bases lay in between. Germline lookup yields CDR1 SGDLS and CDR2 YYNGEE. This CDR3 is built from 14 residues. DNA for the CDR3: TGTGCCAGCAGCGTAAAGGGGTTCGGCACTGAAGCTTTCTTT. Protein sequence: CASSVKGFGTEAFF.

The sample holds a few counts of this clone. The V call is TRBV27, the J call TRBJ1-5; 7 nucleotides align to TRBD1. The CDR3 runs to 15 residues. Trimming cost V 5 bases and J 3 bases; bases outside gene matches: 7. Germline loops: CDR1 MNHEY, CDR2 SMNVEV (reference sequence). CDR3 bases: TGTGCCAGCAGTATTGTCGGGACAGTCAATCAGCCCCAGCATTTT. This translates into CASSIVGTVNQPQHF.

This sequence joins TRBV6-5 and TRBJ1-2; TRBD1 agrees at 11 bases. V lost 7 bases, J lost 5 bases, and 6 bases stayed unmatched. There are 14 residues in the CDR3. Germline lookup yields CDR1 MNHEY and CDR2 SVGAGI. CDR3 bases: TGTGCCAGCACCCGGGACAGGGGGAATTATGGCTACACCTTC. Encoded protein: CASTRDRGNYGYTF.

The V and J genes are TRBV19 and TRBJ1-6; 7 positions match TRBD1. Germline V gene data show CDR1 as LNHDA and CDR2 as SQIVND (reference sequence). The CDR3 consists of 16 residues. V trimming: 0 bases; J trimming: 6 bases; junction bases outside the gene matches: 5. CDR3 loop: CASSIDHSGGNSPLHF. In DNA, the CDR3 is TGTGCCAGTAGTATAGATCATTCAGGGGGTAATTCACCCCTCCACTTT.

This chain joins TRBV5-6 and TRBJ2-5, with 8 bases matching TRBD1. The CDR3 length is 13 residues. Looked up from germline, CDR1 is SGHDT and CDR2 is YYEEEE. V trimming: 4 bases; J trimming: 5 bases; junction bases outside the gene matches: 4. The CDR3 here is CASSQDRVETQYF. CDR3 in DNA: TGTGCCAGCAGCCAGGACAGGGTGGAGACCCAGTACTTC.

The genes are TRBV28 and TRBJ1-2, with unresolved D. With 5 bases removed from V and 0 bases from J, the gap between germline ends came to 10 bases. The CDR3 runs to 14 residues. Looked up from germline, CDR1 is MDHEN and CDR2 is SYDVKM. In DNA, the CDR3 is TGTGCCAGCAGTGTCCCTGGGCCTAACTATGGCTACACCTTC. Protein sequence: CASSVPGPNYGYTF.

The CDR3, as DNA: TGTGCCAGCAGGACCGGGGGGCCAGGAGATACGCAGTATTTT. Translated: CASRTGGPGDTQYF. The chain is built from TRBV2 and TRBJ2-3; D is possibly TRBD2 (7 bases). The V gene lost 6 bases and the J gene lost 5 bases, with 15 bases spanning the gap. The CDR3 extends over 14 amino acids. Per germline, CDR1 SNHLY and CDR2 FYNNEI.

The chain has TRBV6-5 and TRBJ2-7; 8 positions agree with TRBD2. Germline V gene lookup returns CDR1 MNHEY and CDR2 SVGAGI. Losses at the gene ends were 6 bases for V and 4 bases for J; bases not matched to a gene: 8. CDR3 length: 14 amino acids. Here the CDR3 reads CASRASSGPYEQYF. The CDR3 DNA reads TGTGCCAGCAGGGCGTCTAGCGGGCCTTACGAGCAGTACTTC.

The gene calls are TRBV12-3 or TRBV12-4 and TRBJ2-5; 7 nucleotides line up with TRBD1. This CDR3 has 13 amino acids. With 5 bases clipped from V and 4 bases from J, the junction kept 4 bases outside the gene matches. CDR3 amino acids: CASSRHRGETQYF. In nucleotides, the CDR3 is TGTGCCAGCAGTCGACACAGGGGAGAGACCCAGTACTTC.

This chain joins TRBV5-1 and TRBJ1-1, with D tentatively TRBD1 (5 bases). V lost 3 bases and J 4 bases, leaving 16 bases between the germline ends. The length of the CDR3 is 15 residues. Germline V gene sequence: CDR1 SGHRS, CDR2 YFSETQ. CDR3 loop: CASSYRQNSLTEAFF. The CDR3 bases are TGCGCCAGCAGCTACAGACAGAACTCGCTCACTGAAGCTTTCTTT.

This clone was found once. The chain recombines TRBV9 with TRBJ1-3, with D perhaps matching TRBD1 (6 bases). The CDR3 loop spans 15 amino acids. CDR1 and CDR2 (germline): SGDLS, YYNGEE. With 3 bases removed from V and 4 bases from J, the gap between germline ends came to 14 bases. CDR3 amino acids: CASSDGTIGGNTIYF. For the CDR3, the DNA is TGTGCCAGCAGCGATGGGACAATTGGCGGAAACACCATATATTTT. The entire variable domain, with the rest obtained from reference TRBV9 and TRBJ1-3, is as follows: DSGVTQTPKHLITATGQRVTLRCSPRSGDLSVYWYQQSLDQGLQFLIQYYNGEERAKGNILERFSAQQFPDLHSELNLSSLELGDSALYFCASSDGTIGGNTIYFGEGSWLTVV.